Shown below are 21 T cell receptor beta chains from a single sample sequenced in a study of esophageal squamous cell carcinoma under preoperative chemotherapy. TCRdb re-derived calls from the PCR reads in MiXCR, one entry per CDR3 protein. The top ten clones hold roughly 24% of a sample with around 34,000 distinct CDR3 sequences, around 50% of them seen once. Time point defined: after preoperative PTX-NDP chemotherapy. Sample collection was performed from a patient given preoperative chemotherapy. The source is a human donor with esophageal squamous cell carcinoma. The donor label of this sample is uncertain.

This clonotype was picked up many times. The junction departs from the called germline gene at one end, perhaps through a read error. The chain joins TRBV7-6 to TRBJ2-5; 8 nucleotides line up with TRBD2. This CDR3 contains 14 residues. Germline V gene sequence: CDR1 SGHVS, CDR2 FNYEAQ. The CDR3 spells CAGSGGRDQDTQYF. CDR3 DNA: TGTGCGGGGAGCGGGGGCCGTGACCAAGATACCCAGTACTTC.

The chain uses TRBV11-3 and TRBJ2-7; 9 bases fit TRBD2. Germline lookup yields CDR1 SGHNT and CDR2 YENEEA. CDR3 length: 21 residues. V dropped 0 bases and J dropped 0; count of bases not matched to a gene: 18. In DNA form, the CDR3 reads TGTGCCAGCAGCTTAGATCCCGGGCGGCCGCCGGCAGCGGGAGGCTCCTACGAGCAGTACTTC. Translated, it gives CASSLDPGRPPAAGGSYEQYF.

This chain joins TRBV4-1 and TRBJ2-4; TRBD2 is a possible D gene (6 bases). The CDR3 has 17 amino acids. From germline, CDR1 is MGHRA and CDR2 YSYEKL. The germline V and J ends were trimmed by 1 base and 6 bases, with 19 bases remaining between them. This chain's CDR3 is CASSQVVGGRVGNIQYF. The CDR3 DNA follows: TGCGCCAGCAGCCAAGTGGTGGGAGGCAGGGTCGGAAACATTCAGTACTTC.

The chain combines TRBV7-2 with TRBJ2-4, with D possibly matching TRBD2 (5 bases). The DNA matches TRBJ2-5 better at its end, which makes the J call doubtful. The CDR3 is made up of 13 amino acids. Germline V gene lookup returns CDR1 SGHTA and CDR2 FQGNSA. This chain's CDR3 is CASSGAGPETQYF. The DNA of the CDR3 is TGTGCCAGCAGCGGCGCGGGCCCGGAGACCCAGTACTTC.

This clonotype occurred many times. V and J are TRBV7-2 and TRBJ1-4; D perhaps matches TRBD1 (5 bases). CDR1 is SGHTA and CDR2 is FQGNSA in the germline V gene. There are 15 residues in the CDR3. Between the trimmed V and J ends, which lost 1 base and 8 bases, there was a span of 14 bases. The CDR3 reads CASSLVHQGGEKLFF. Written as DNA, the CDR3 is TGTGCCAGCAGCTTAGTCCATCAGGGTGGGGAAAAACTGTTTTTT. The full variable domain, in which reference TRBV7-2 and TRBJ1-4 provide the parts outside the CDR3, is GAGVSQSPSNKVTEKGKDVELRCDPISGHTALYWYRQSLGQGLEFLIYFQGNSAPDKSGLPSDRFSAERTGGSVSTLTIQRTQQEDSAVYLCASSLVHQGGEKLFFGSGTQLSVL.

The J gene is TRBJ2-4, the V gene TRBV11-1, with TRBD2 matching over 8 bases. CDR1 SGHAT and CDR2 FQDESV come from the germline V gene (reference sequence). This CDR3 spans 16 amino acids. V trimming: 5 bases; J trimming: 13 bases; junction bases outside the gene matches: 19. Here the CDR3 DNA reads TGTGCCAGCAGCCAACCGGGGGGGGGAGCCAAAAATACGCAGTACTTC. Encoded protein: CASSQPGGGAKNTQYF.

The genes are TRBV7-2 and TRBJ2-1; 8 nucleotides agree with TRBD1. Looked up from germline, CDR1 is SGHTA and CDR2 is FQGNSA. V lost 4 bases to trimming and J lost 0 bases; unmatched junction nucleotides: 8. The CDR3 has 17 residues. CDR3: CASSWTGNGGSYNEQFF. The CDR3 nucleotides read TGTGCCAGCAGCTGGACAGGGAACGGGGGCTCCTACAATGAGCAGTTCTTC.

The gene calls are TRBV7-3 and TRBJ2-4, with D possibly being TRBD1 (6 bases). Trimming shortened V by 5 bases and J by 13 bases, and 24 bases separated the two germline ends. CDR1 and CDR2 from the germline V gene are SGHTA and FQGTGA. The CDR3 extends over 15 amino acids. CDR3 nucleotides: TGTGCCAGCAGCCAGGGGCCGCGAGCCAAAGACACGCAGTACTTC. Translating gives CASSQGPRAKDTQYF.

In its sample, this clonotype was seen many times. The chain combines TRBV7-2 with TRBJ2-2, with D perhaps TRBD2 (6 bases). Germline V gene sequence: CDR1 SGHTA, CDR2 FQGNSA. The CDR3 is 14 residues long. Trimming left V 5 bases short and J 8 bases short, with 15 bases between. The chain's CDR3 is CASSPSASGGELFF. CDR3 nucleotides: TGTGCCAGCAGCCCCTCTGCCAGCGGGGGGGAGCTGTTTTTT.

Comment on this clonotype: A much larger clone is a single base away; this may be a read error. The rearrangement uses TRBV27 and TRBJ2-2, with 9 bases that match TRBD2. The V segment lost 11 bases and the J segment 10 bases; nucleotides outside the gene matches: 17. Germline V gene sequence: CDR1 MNHEY, CDR2 SMNVEV (reference sequence). The CDR3 has 15 residues. In nucleotides, the CDR3 is TGTGCCTCACGAGCGCTAGCGGGGAATCACGAGGAGCTGTTTTTT. Amino acid sequence: CASRALAGNHEELFF.

This clonotype ranks as medium-sized. The rearrangement joins TRBV7-8 to TRBJ2-1; perhaps TRBD1 as D (6 bases). The CDR3 runs 15 residues. Trimming stripped 4 bases from V and 0 bases from J, with 10 bases between. Per germline, CDR1 SGHVS and CDR2 FQNEAQ. The CDR3 sequence: CASSSTGYSYNEQFF. The CDR3 bases are TGTGCCAGCAGCTCGACAGGATACTCCTACAATGAGCAGTTCTTC.

The J gene is TRBJ2-5, the V gene TRBV11-2; TRBD2 is a possible D gene (7 bases). CDR3 length equals 19 residues. V dropped 1 base and J dropped 4 bases, with 25 bases sitting between them. Germline loops: CDR1 SGHAT, CDR2 FQNNGV. The CDR3 loop reads CASSLGPARRSGGPETQYF. The CDR3 nucleotides are TGTGCCAGCAGCTTAGGACCGGCTCGCCGGTCGGGGGGCCCAGAGACCCAGTACTTC.

This clonotype has a count of ten or more. This chain connects TRBV27 to TRBJ2-1; D is perhaps TRBD1 or TRBD2 (6 bases each). The germline CDR1 and CDR2 sequences are MNHEY and SMNVEV (reference sequence). The V end lost 6 bases, the J end lost 4 bases, and 13 bases lay between the germline ends. CDR3 length: 14 residues. CDR3 region: CASSLGGRYNEQFF. The CDR3 DNA reads TGTGCCAGCAGCCTAGGGGGGAGATACAATGAGCAGTTCTTC.

The chain has TRBV6-1 and TRBJ2-5; D remains ambiguous. Judging by the DNA end, TRBJ2-7 fits better; the J call may be wrong. This CDR3 is 17 amino acids long. Per the germline V gene, CDR1 is MNHNS and CDR2 is SASEGT. CDR3 sequence reads: CASSLTSGPIGPGEQYF. CDR3 sequence (DNA): TGTGCCAGCAGTCTTACCTCCGGGCCTATAGGACCAGGCGAGCAGTACTTC.

There are many counts of this clonotype. This chain uses TRBV7-2 with TRBJ2-5, with 8 bases aligning to TRBD2. With the DNA end fitting TRBJ2-7 better, the J assignment may be wrong. CDR3 length equals 16 residues. Germline loops: CDR1 SGHTA, CDR2 FQGNSA. The CDR3 sequence is CASSLVPQSGGYEQYF. DNA for the CDR3: TGTGCCAGCAGCTTAGTCCCCCAAAGCGGGGGCTACGAGCAGTACTTC.

As for this clonotype: A read error may produce the germline difference seen at one junction end. The CDR3 DNA reads TGTGCCAGGAGCCTCAAACCGGGGCTGGGAGCCGAAGACACTCAGTATTTC. Its protein product is CARSLKPGLGAEDTQYF. This chain joins TRBV7-3 and TRBJ2-4; TRBD1 or TRBD2 may be the D gene (5 bases each). This CDR3 has 17 amino acids. Germline V gives CDR1 SGHTA, CDR2 FQGTGA.

This clonotype was detected only a few times. The genes are TRBV7-2 and TRBJ2-3; 8 bases fit TRBD2. CDR3 size: 18 residues. CDR1 and CDR2 from the germline V gene are SGHTA and FQGNSA. V lost 0 bases to trimming and J lost 6 bases; unmatched junction nucleotides: 14. The CDR3 nucleotides are TGTGCCAGCAGCTTAGCCAGGGGAAGCGGGAGTAGGTTGGATACGCAGTATTTT. It specifies CASSLARGSGSRLDTQYF.

A word on this clonotype: The junction and the germline gene differ at one end; a read error may be behind it. This chain joins TRBV12-3 or TRBV12-4 and TRBJ2-4; 8 positions match TRBD2. This CDR3 comprises 14 residues. In nucleotides, the CDR3 is TGTGGCGGCACGGGGGGGCGAGCCAAAAACACTCAGTACTTC. Its translation: CGGTGGRAKNTQYF.

In the case of this clonotype: Relative to the germline gene, one junction end is altered; a read error may explain this. The chain recombines TRBV7-8 with TRBJ2-3; perhaps TRBD1 as D (5 bases). Germline CDR1 and CDR2: SGHVS and FQNEAQ. This CDR3 contains 16 residues. For the CDR3, the DNA is TGTGCCATCCTGGGCCTACGGGCTGTGAGCACAGGTACGCTGTATTTT. Its protein is CAILGLRAVSTGTLYF. Looking up the rest from reference TRBV7-8 and TRBJ2-3 gives the full variable domain: GAGVSQSPRYKVAKRGQDVALRCDPISGHVSLFWYQQALGQGPEFLTYFQNEAQLDKSGLPSDRFFAERPEGSVSTLKIQRTQQEDSAVYLCAILGLRAVSTGTLYFGPGTRLTVL.

With respect to this clonotype: A read error may be the cause here, since a much bigger clone is one base away. The V call is TRBV5-4, the J call TRBJ2-1; D possibly uses TRBD1 or TRBD2 (6 bases each). Per germline, CDR1 SGHNT and CDR2 YYREEE (reference sequence). The CDR3 has 17 amino acids. The V end lost 0 bases, the J end lost 13 bases, and 26 bases lay between the germline ends. In DNA form, the CDR3 reads TGTGCCAGCAGCTTGGTTCGGTCCGTTGGGGGGCAAGAGACCCAGTTCTTC. Translation gives CASSLVRSVGGQETQFF.

A remark on this clonotype: At one boundary the junction diverges from the germline segment, which might be a read error. V is TRBV7-3 and J is TRBJ2-3; D might be TRBD2 (6 bases). This CDR3 is 17 amino acids long. Germline V gene sequence: CDR1 SGHTA, CDR2 FQGTGA. The CDR3 region has the DNA TGTGCCAGCAGCCTCATCCCGGGGCGGGGAGCCAGAAACACGCAGTATTTC. It is translated as CASSLIPGRGARNTQYF.